This section outlines one T cell receptor beta chain sequence together with its context. What it binds is unknown. The DNA ends 3 residues before the CDR3 does, and the rest of the CDR3 is filled in from the germline J gene. The data originate from a study of T cells in women clearing cervical HPV infection. Overall study findings and caveats: Timing of associations relative to infection is unclear; T-cell subsets were not isolated.

Assay used: immunoSEQ multiplex PCR; TCRdb lists only in-frame clones, some missing. Recorded here are about 25,000 clones; the top ten clones represent 6.6%. The CDR3 loop spans 16 amino acids. CDR1 is SGHRS, CDR2 YFSETQ, per germline. J lost 8 bases, V lost 0 bases, and 10 bases had no gene match. Sequencing was carried out using blood buffy coat. This TCR came from a woman between 18 and 75 years old with a cervical HPV16 infection that either progressed to CIN3+ or cleared (not recorded which). V usage is TRBV5-1 and J usage is TRBJ2-1; TRBD1 agrees at 8 bases. The part of the CDR3 DNA that was read is TGCGCCAGCAGCTTGGCCCTTATAGCAGGGGGCGATGAG. Its protein is CASSLALIAGGDE. The full CDR3 sequence reads CASSLALIAGGDEQFF. The whole variable domain, remainder taken from reference TRBV5-1 and TRBJ2-1, is KAGVTQTPRYLIKTRGQQVTLSCSPISGHRSVSWYQQTPGQGLQFLFEYFSETQRNKGNFPGRFSGRQFSNSRSEMNVSTLELGDSALYLCASSLALIAGGDEQFFGPGTRLTVL.